This T cell receptor beta chain was identified in a study of blood T cells in healthy people across ages. The length of the CDR3 is 16 residues. The trim removed 6 bases at V and 6 bases at J, leaving 8 bases unmatched. From germline, CDR1 is MNHEY and CDR2 SVGEGT. A second 7 to 11 cycle PCR used barcoded and J-beta primers. MiXCR, run by TCRdb on the 5' RACE reads, gives a single entry per CDR3 protein. The sample yields around 600,000 distinct CDR3 sequences, 40% to 50% seen once. The study drew donors from healthy Caucasian individuals in Russia aged about 6 to 95. Ten milliliters of peripheral blood were drawn from each donor.

The clonotype originates from a man at least 80 years old in good health. Sequenced material: blood. The chain joins TRBV6-2 or TRBV6-3 to TRBJ1-6; TRBD1 agrees at 10 bases. CDR3 nucleotides: TGTGCCAGCAGCCAGGGACAGGGGCTTCGTAATTCACCCCTCCACTTT. Translating it yields CASSQGQGLRNSPLHF.